A selection of T cell receptor beta chains follows, all from one sample in a study of Ad26.COV2.S vaccination and SARS-CoV-2 variants. TCRdb's table, derived via immunoSEQ multiplex PCR, lists solely in-frame clones and lacks some. The sample includes 330,000 or so clones, roughly 90% seen only once; the top ten take roughly 6%. The specimen was peripheral blood, collected in a trial of Ad26.COV2.S vaccine versus placebo. These TCRs come from a person between 18 and 65 years old who received the Ad26.COV2.S COVID-19 vaccine or a placebo. CDR3s include the opening cysteine and the closing phenylalanine or tryptophan. D genes are given only for firm matches.

D,J,V,DNA,CDR3
.,TRBJ1-2,TRBV4-1,TGCGCCAGCAGCCAGCCCCAGGGTGAGGGTAACTATGGCTACACCTTC,CASSQPQGEGNYGYTF
.,TRBJ1-4,TRBV6-5,TGTGCCAGCATGTCCGAGACAGACGAAAAACTGTTTTTT,CASMSETDEKLFF
.,TRBJ2-7,TRBV5-6,TGTGCCAGCAGCTTGGCGGGGGCCCCCTACGAGCAGTACTTC,CASSLAGAPYEQYF
.,TRBJ2-7,TRBV6-2/TRBV6-3,TGTGCCAGCAGTCCACAATTAGACAGGCCTTACGAGCAGTACTTC,CASSPQLDRPYEQYF
.,TRBJ2-1,TRBV13,TGTGCCAGCAGCTTTACGGGAGTCTCCTACAATGAGCAGTTCTTC,CASSFTGVSYNEQFF
.,TRBJ1-2,TRBV6-5,TGTGCCAGCAGTTACTCTGCGGGACAAACTAACTATGGCTACACCTTC,CASSYSAGQTNYGYTF
TRBD1,TRBJ1-2,TRBV28,TGTGCCAGCAGAACAGGGGGTCTCTATGGCTACACCTTC,CASRTGGLYGYTF
.,TRBJ1-2,TRBV5-5,TGTGCCAGCAGCTTACAAGCTAACTATGGCTACACCTTC,CASSLQANYGYTF
.,TRBJ2-1,TRBV5-6,TGTGCCAGCAGCCCGGGGGTGGGCAATGAGCAGTTCTTC,CASSPGVGNEQFF
.,TRBJ1-4,TRBV9,TGTGCCAGCAGCGTAGGCGCAGGGGAATATGGTAATGAAAAACTGTTTTTT,CASSVGAGEYGNEKLFF
.,TRBJ1-2,TRBV4-3,TGCGCCAGCAGCCAAGGTCCTTCCGGATATGGCTACACCTTC,CASSQGPSGYGYTF
.,TRBJ2-5,TRBV4-1,TGCGCCAGCAGCCACCAGGGGCGGGGTGAAGAGACCCAGTACTTC,CASSHQGRGEETQYF